This entry features one T cell receptor (beta chain) sequence. These data come from a study of T cell changes during pregnancy in multiple sclerosis. The assay was immunoSEQ multiplex PCR, and TCRdb's table has in-frame clones only and misses some. Of some 20,000 clones detected, less than 90% appear once; the ten largest clones hold more than 0.9%. The CDR3 consists of 16 residues. CDR1 and CDR2 from the germline V gene are SGHRS and YFSETQ. The V gene lost 3 bases and the J gene lost 0 bases, with 14 bases spanning the gap. This receptor was identified in a female donor in good health, enrolled as a control in a pregnancy study. The chain employs TRBV5-1 and TRBJ2-3; a weak D match, TRBD1 (5 bases). The specimen was CD4+ T cells from peripheral blood mononuclear cells, collected in the first trimester of pregnancy. CDR3 sequence: CASSSGIRGSTDTQYF. The CDR3 bases are TGCGCCAGCAGCTCCGGAATTAGGGGTAGCACAGATACGCAGTATTTT.